Listed below are T cell receptor beta chains from one sample, sequenced in a study of a mutant IDH1 vaccine in newly diagnosed glioma. Profiled with immunoSEQ multiplex PCR; TCRdb holds only in-frame clones, not every one. The sample lists roughly 32,000 clones; around 87% were seen once. The antigens of these receptors remain unknown. The material was PBMCs, obtained from a glioma patient whose treatment included an IDH1 peptide vaccine. These receptor sequences come from a woman aged 25 to 45 with glioma. Each CDR3 is given with its conserved first and last residue. A D gene is named only where the DNA matches it firmly. Clone size, where shown, is once, few, many, or a class for clones that have expanded.

V	D	J	size	DNA	CDR3
TRBV6-1	NA	TRBJ1-3	NA	TGTGCCAGCAGTGAATGGACGGGAAACACCATATATTTT	CASSEWTGNTIYF
TRBV5-1	TRBD1	TRBJ1-4	NA	TGCGCCAGCAGCCGAGGAGGCCAGGGGGGCGAAAAACTGTTTTTT	CASSRGGQGGEKLFF
TRBV7-9	NA	TRBJ1-2	NA	TGTGCCAGCAGCTTAGTGACGGAGCTCCTCTATGGCTACACCTTC	CASSLVTELLYGYTF
TRBV6-1	TRBD1	TRBJ2-5	NA	TGTGCCAGCAGTCCGGGGACAGGGAGGGGAGAGACCCAGTACTTC	CASSPGTGRGETQYF
TRBV2	NA	TRBJ2-7	NA	TGTGCCAGCATGGCGGTCGGGGGACGAGACGAGCAGTACTTC	CASMAVGGRDEQYF
TRBV27	TRBD1	TRBJ1-5	NA	TGTGCCAGCAGTTTATCCCCGACAGGGTCCAATCAGCCCCAGCATTTT	CASSLSPTGSNQPQHF
TRBV6-6	NA	TRBJ2-3	NA	TGTGCCAGCAGCATCCCCCCGGGCCTTCAGTCGTATTTT	CASSIPPGLQSYF
TRBV18	TRBD2	TRBJ2-5	NA	TGTGCCAGCTCACCACCGGGACTAGCGGGGGTTGAGACCCAGTACTTC	CASSPPGLAGVETQYF
TRBV6-1	NA	TRBJ1-5	few	TGTGCCAGCTTTCTCGGACCCTCGGTCGATCAGCCCCAGCATTTT	CASFLGPSVDQPQHF
TRBV4-1	NA	TRBJ1-1	few	TGCGCCAGCAGCCAAGGAACAGGGCCCTCTGAAGCTTTCTTT	CASSQGTGPSEAFF
TRBV25-1	NA	TRBJ1-2	NA	TGTGCCAGCAGTGACAGCCTCAGGGACACTCGGGGCTACACCTTC	CASSDSLRDTRGYTF
TRBV2	NA	TRBJ1-3	NA	TGTGCCAGCGTCATGGGTCCTGGAAACACCATATATTTT	CASVMGPGNTIYF
TRBV6-5	NA	TRBJ1-5	NA	TGTGCCAGCAGACACCACAGCCTCAATCAGCCCCAGCATTTT	CASRHHSLNQPQHF
TRBV5-4	TRBD1	TRBJ1-2	NA	TGTGCCAGCAGCCGAGCAAGGACAGGAGACTATGGCTACACCTTC	CASSRARTGDYGYTF
TRBV4-2	NA	TRBJ2-7	NA	TGTGCCAGCAGCCTTTCGGGGTACGAGCAGTACTTC	CASSLSGYEQYF
TRBV7-9	NA	TRBJ2-1	NA	TGTGCCAGCAGCTCGTCAGGGAATGAGCAGTTCTTC	CASSSSGNEQFF
TRBV5-5	NA	TRBJ2-2	NA	TGTGCCAGCAGCTTTAACAGGAGGACCGGGGAGCTGTTTTTT	CASSFNRRTGELFF